One and the same sample provided the 14 T cell receptor beta chains below, sequenced in a study of cytomegalovirus exposure and HLA in healthy donors. Vbeta (60) and Jbeta (13) primers were used in the PCR. Sequencing used immunoSEQ multiplex PCR; TCRdb keeps in-frame clones, though not all of them. The sample includes roughly 100,000 clones, approximately 82% seen only once; the top ten take just over 2.5%. The sequencing sample was made of PBMCs. The source of these receptors is a man between 35 and 55 years old in good health and CMV-seronegative.

This clone was observed a handful of times. The gene calls are TRBV7-3 and TRBJ1-1; TRBD1 aligns across 7 bases. This CDR3 comprises 15 residues. V trimming: 0 bases; J trimming: 5 bases; junction bases outside the gene matches: 6. Germline CDR1 is SGHTA and CDR2 is FQGTGA. The DNA for the CDR3 is TGTGCCAGCAGCTTAACCTCGGCAGGGGGGACTGAAGCTTTCTTT. It specifies CASSLTSAGGTEAFF.

The V gene is TRBV7-9, the J gene TRBJ2-5; D perhaps matches TRBD2 (5 bases). The V and J ends lost 6 bases and 7 bases respectively, with 18 bases between them. Germline CDR1 is SEHNR and CDR2 is FQNEAQ (reference sequence). The CDR3 is made up of 14 amino acids. CDR3 nucleotides: TGTGCCAGCAGTAGGTTCGACGGTGAGGGGACCCAGTACTTC. Protein sequence: CASSRFDGEGTQYF.

This chain uses TRBV2 with TRBJ1-5, with D possibly TRBD1 on 5 matching bases. The germline CDR1 and CDR2 sequences are SNHLY and FYNNEI. V was pared by 5 bases and J by 4 bases, with 15 bases between. The CDR3 sequence is 15 residues long. CDR3 DNA: TGTGCCAGCAGTTCTCAGGGAGGTATTAATCAGCCCCAGCATTTT. As protein: CASSSQGGINQPQHF.

The chain employs TRBV10-1 and TRBJ1-1; 7 bases match TRBD1. The CDR3 totals 17 residues. Germline V gene lookup returns CDR1 WNHNN and CDR2 SYGVQD (reference sequence). V dropped 6 bases and J dropped 0; count of bases not matched to a gene: 13. The CDR3 sequence is CASRADRECRMNTEAFF. Written as DNA, the CDR3 is TGCGCCAGCAGGGCCGACAGGGAATGTAGGATGAACACTGAAGCTTTCTTT.

This chain joins TRBV19 and TRBJ1-1; D remains ambiguous. V lost 3 bases and J 1 base, leaving 15 bases between the germline ends. CDR1 is LNHDA and CDR2 is SQIVND in the germline V gene (reference sequence). CDR3 length equals 16 residues. The CDR3 sequence: CASSITWADRNTEAFF. In DNA form, the CDR3 reads TGTGCCAGTAGTATTACATGGGCAGATCGGAACACTGAAGCTTTCTTT.

The rearrangement links TRBV6-5 to TRBJ2-3, with 9 bases aligning to TRBD1. This CDR3 contains 15 residues. Germline V gene lookup returns CDR1 MNHEY and CDR2 SVGAGI. The trim removed 5 bases at V and 5 bases at J, leaving 8 bases unmatched. This chain's CDR3 is CASSISGTGLDTQYF. The CDR3 nucleotides read TGTGCCAGCAGTATTTCCGGGACAGGGTTAGATACGCAGTATTTT.

The J gene is TRBJ2-5, the V gene TRBV25-1, with TRBD2 matching over 7 bases. J was trimmed by 1 base and V by 1 base; bases with no gene match: 12. Germline V CDR1 and CDR2: MGHDK, SYGVNS. This CDR3 spans 18 amino acids. The chain's CDR3 is CASSESGRVAGLQETQYF. CDR3 nucleotide sequence: TGTGCCAGCAGTGAATCGGGGAGGGTAGCGGGTCTCCAAGAGACCCAGTACTTC.

V and J are TRBV6-5 and TRBJ1-5; D remains unclear. This CDR3 region has 14 residues. The V gene lost 5 bases and the J gene lost 0 bases, with 8 bases spanning the gap. Germline V gives CDR1 MNHEY, CDR2 SVGAGI. The CDR3: CASSEFDSNQPQHF. The CDR3 DNA reads as TGTGCCAGCAGTGAGTTTGATAGCAATCAGCCCCAGCATTTT.

This clone has more than one count but fewer than ten. V is TRBV6-5 and J is TRBJ2-5; D is unresolved. Germline V gene sequence: CDR1 MNHEY, CDR2 SVGAGI. Deletions cut 5 bases from V and 5 bases from J, with 18 bases between. The CDR3 consists of 15 residues. The CDR3 coding sequence is TGTGCCAGCAGTCCCGAGTCAGGATACTGGGAGACCCAGTACTTC. Translation gives CASSPESGYWETQYF.

The gene calls are TRBV4-1 and TRBJ2-7; 7 bases are a match to TRBD1. V lost 4 bases to trimming and J lost 4 bases; unmatched junction nucleotides: 7. This CDR3 has 14 residues. Germline V gene data show CDR1 as MGHRA and CDR2 as YSYEKL. CDR3 protein: CASSPLPQGYEQYF. The CDR3, as DNA: TGCGCCAGCAGCCCACTCCCACAGGGGTACGAGCAGTACTTC.

This chain links TRBV11-1 with TRBJ2-5; 7 bases agree with TRBD1. The V gene's germline CDR1 is SGHAT and CDR2 FQDESV (reference sequence). The CDR3 is 14 amino acids. The V and J ends lost 4 bases and 1 base, in that order; junction bases with no gene match: 3. The CDR3, as DNA: TGTGCCAGCAGCTCCGGGACAGTCCAAGAGACCCAGTACTTC. Translation: CASSSGTVQETQYF.

The CDR3 DNA follows: TGTGCCAGCAGCCGCCGGGCGGAGGGCTACAATGAGCAGTTCTTC. Translated: CASSRRAEGYNEQFF. This chain joins TRBV6-6 and TRBJ2-1; the D gene is possibly TRBD2 (6 bases). Germline loops: CDR1 MNHNY, CDR2 SVGAGI (reference sequence). The CDR3 has 15 residues. V lost 6 bases and J 3 bases, leaving 15 bases between the germline ends.

This chain links TRBV5-1 with TRBJ2-3, with 10 bases aligning to TRBD2. CDR1 and CDR2 from the germline V gene are SGHRS and YFSETQ. The trim removed 4 bases at V and 6 bases at J, leaving 8 bases unmatched. The CDR3 is 15 residues long. Here the CDR3 DNA reads TGCGCCAGCAGCCCGCAAAGTAGCGGGGGGGATACGCAGTATTTT. As protein: CASSPQSSGGDTQYF.

The chain links TRBV7-2 to TRBJ1-2; D ambiguous. The germline CDR1 and CDR2 sequences are SGHTA and FQGNSA. The germline V and J ends were trimmed by 1 base and 3 bases, with 9 bases remaining between them. The CDR3 length is 14 residues. CDR3 region: CASSLGGLDYGYTF. The DNA of the CDR3 is TGTGCCAGCAGCTTAGGTGGCCTTGACTATGGCTACACCTTC.